The 32 T cell receptor beta chains in this list originate from one sample, sequenced in a study of blood T cell repertoires in COVID-19 (dated by TCRdb to between 2020 and 2021). Library preparation used the immunoSEQ multiplex PCR assay. TCRdb took this table from immuneACCESS and kept in-frame rearrangements with V and J called. Such tables lack part of the clones; where checked against another copy, unresolved V genes explain under half of the gap, and the rest is unexplained. The sample profile shows some 180,000 clones; 84% of them were found once. The top ten clones comprise more than 3% of the sample. The sequencing sample was made of PBMCs or T cells enriched from blood (not recorded which). The receptor set was obtained from a woman between 25 and 40 years old who had been exposed to COVID-19.

The gene calls are TRBV19 and TRBJ1-1; possibly TRBD1 for D (6 bases). The CDR3 runs 13 residues. The V gene lost 6 bases and the J gene lost 5 bases, with 13 bases spanning the gap. The germline V gene encodes CDR1 LNHDA and CDR2 SQIVND (reference sequence). The CDR3 sequence is CASRTGLITEAFF. As DNA, the CDR3 is TGTGCCAGTAGGACAGGTTTGATAACTGAAGCTTTCTTT.

The gene calls are TRBV18 and TRBJ2-1, with D unclear. Trimming removed 4 bases from V and 8 bases from J, with 3 bases in between. Germline V gene data show CDR1 as KGHSH and CDR2 as LQKENI. The CDR3 is made up of 10 amino acids. Written as DNA, the CDR3 is TGTGCCAGCTCACGCGATGAGCAGTTCTTC. Protein product: CASSRDEQFF.

This chain uses TRBV4-3 with TRBJ1-2; 11 bases are shared with TRBD1. Trimming cost V 2 bases and J 4 bases; bases outside gene matches: 15. The CDR3 spans 19 residues. The V gene's germline CDR1 is LGHNA and CDR2 YSLEER. The CDR3 nucleotides are TGCGCCAGCAGCCAAAGTACCGGGACAGGGGGGGGATTCTTCTATGGCTACACCTTC. Residues: CASSQSTGTGGGFFYGYTF.

This clone was seen a few times. V and J are TRBV27 and TRBJ1-5; TRBD1 is a possible D gene (6 bases). Trimming removed 5 bases from V and 6 bases from J, with 11 bases in between. The CDR3 loop spans 13 amino acids. Germline V gene sequence: CDR1 MNHEY, CDR2 SMNVEV (reference sequence). CDR3 amino acids: CASSPGVGQPQHF. CDR3 sequence (DNA): TGTGCCAGCAGTCCAGGGGTAGGTCAGCCCCAGCATTTT.

The V and J genes are TRBV5-4 and TRBJ1-1, with 7 nucleotides matching TRBD1. J lost 1 base, V lost 5 bases, and 5 bases had no gene match. The CDR3 is made up of 14 amino acids. Germline V gene sequence: CDR1 SGHNT, CDR2 YYREEE (reference sequence). CDR3 sequence (DNA): TGTGCCAGCAGACCGAGGACAGGGAACACTGAAGCTTTCTTT. Protein sequence: CASRPRTGNTEAFF.

The chain is built from TRBV11-2 and TRBJ2-7, with 7 bases aligning to TRBD1. The CDR3 runs to 17 residues. The V segment lost 4 bases and the J segment 0 bases; nucleotides outside the gene matches: 12. Germline values: CDR1 SGHAT, CDR2 FQNNGV. The CDR3 DNA follows: TGTGCCAGCAGCTCGAGCGCCCGGGACAGACTCTCCTACGAGCAGTACTTC. It specifies CASSSSARDRLSYEQYF.

CDR3: CASSQSGRGGPATNEKLFF. The CDR3 coding sequence is TGCGCCAGCAGTCAATCGGGAAGGGGGGGACCTGCAACTAATGAAAAACTGTTTTTT. The chain links TRBV23-1 to TRBJ1-4; TRBD1 is a possible D gene (6 bases). TRBV23-1 falls under the ORF class, with uncertain function. The CDR3 covers 19 residues. Trimming removed 0 bases from V and 0 bases from J, with 17 bases in between.

The chain recombines TRBV6-5 with TRBJ2-3; tentative D call: TRBD1 (5 bases). Per the germline V gene, CDR1 is MNHEY and CDR2 is SVGAGI. The V end lost 8 bases, the J end lost 3 bases, and 6 bases lay between the germline ends. This CDR3 region has 11 residues. The chain's CDR3 is CASRTTDTQYF. The CDR3 DNA follows: TGTGCCAGCCGGACAACAGATACGCAGTATTTT.

V gene TRBV10-1 combines with J gene TRBJ2-1; the match to TRBD2 covers 16 bases. Germline values: CDR1 WNHNN, CDR2 SYGVQD (reference sequence). The J segment lost 9 bases and the V segment lost 2 bases, leaving 7 bases of the junction unmatched. The CDR3 covers 17 residues. As DNA, the CDR3 is TGCGCCAGCAGTGAGGGGACTAGCGGGGGGGCACGCGGTGAGCAGTTCTTC. Translation: CASSEGTSGGARGEQFF.

This clone came up a few times. The rearrangement uses TRBV10-3 and TRBJ1-3; 7 nucleotides match TRBD1. Germline V gene data show CDR1 as ENHRY and CDR2 as SYGVKD. The CDR3 runs to 15 residues. The ends lost 2 bases at V and 0 bases at J; junction bases unmatched: 1. The CDR3 region has the DNA TGTGCCATCAGTGAGGGGGACAGCTCTGGAAACACCATATATTTT. It is translated as CAISEGDSSGNTIYF.

The chain uses TRBV11-3 and TRBJ2-5, with 11 bases matching TRBD2. The CDR3 spans 16 residues. V lost 5 bases and J lost 0; bases outside the gene matches: 5. Looked up from germline, CDR1 is SGHNT and CDR2 is YENEEA. DNA of the CDR3: TGTGCCAGCAGCCCCGGACTAGCGGGCTACCAAGAGACCCAGTACTTC. Translating it yields CASSPGLAGYQETQYF.

The CDR3 protein is CASSQGGPRANEKLFF. The CDR3 region has the DNA TGTGCCAGCAGCCAAGGGGGCCCGAGGGCTAATGAAAAACTGTTTTTT. The chain links TRBV5-4 to TRBJ1-4, with 7 bases aligning to TRBD1. The CDR3 runs 16 residues. Germline trimming cut 4 bases from V and 3 bases from J; bases unmatched to any gene: 9. CDR1 is SGHNT, CDR2 YYREEE, per germline (reference sequence). Drawing the rest from reference TRBV5-4 and TRBJ1-4, the complete variable domain is ETGVTQSPTHLIKTRGQQVTLRCSSQSGHNTVSWYQQALGQGPQFIFQYYREEENGRGNFPPRFSGLQFPNYSSELNVNALELDDSALYLCASSQGGPRANEKLFFGSGTQLSVL.

The chain is built from TRBV18 and TRBJ2-5; TRBD2 agrees at 10 bases. The CDR3 has 16 residues. The junction had 2 bases not matched to a gene; V was cut back by 0 bases and J by 1 base. CDR1 and CDR2 (germline): KGHSH, LQKENI. The CDR3 region is CASSPPSGGVQETQYF. For the CDR3, the DNA is TGTGCCAGCTCACCACCGAGCGGGGGGGTCCAAGAGACCCAGTACTTC.

The V and J genes are TRBV5-1 and TRBJ1-1, with TRBD1 as a possible D gene (6 bases). Germline assignment: CDR1 SGHRS and CDR2 YFSETQ. The CDR3 consists of 14 residues. Trimming cost V 4 bases and J 3 bases, with 13 bases left between them. CDR3 region: CASSGGLGDTEAFF. The CDR3 coding sequence is TGCGCCAGCAGCGGGGGCCTGGGGGACACTGAAGCTTTCTTT.

The V call is TRBV5-6, the J call TRBJ2-4; 7 positions match TRBD1. CDR1 and CDR2 (germline): SGHDT, YYEEEE. The CDR3 runs to 14 residues. V shed 1 base, J shed 6 bases, and the junction held 4 bases outside the gene matches. The CDR3 DNA is TGTGCCAGCAGCTTGCGACAGGGTTTAAACATTCAGTACTTC. Protein: CASSLRQGLNIQYF.

The chain carries TRBV2 and TRBJ2-7, with 7 bases identical to TRBD1. V lost 11 bases to trimming and J lost 5 bases; unmatched junction nucleotides: 15. Germline V gene data show CDR1 as SNHLY and CDR2 as FYNNEI. The CDR3 loop spans 14 amino acids. The CDR3 region has the DNA TGTGCCGGAGTGGCGTTACAGGGGAACGACGAGCAGTACTTC. Protein sequence: CAGVALQGNDEQYF.

The rearrangement links TRBV6-5 to TRBJ1-2; TRBD1 aligns across 7 bases. CDR1 is MNHEY, CDR2 SVGAGI, per germline. There are 14 residues in the CDR3. The trim removed 7 bases at V and 5 bases at J, leaving 10 bases unmatched. As DNA, the CDR3 is TGTGCCAGCAACCCGACAGGGAAGGGATATGGCTACACCTTC. Encoded protein: CASNPTGKGYGYTF.

This rearrangement joins TRBV5-6 to TRBJ1-2; no clear D gene. Germline values: CDR1 SGHDT, CDR2 YYEEEE. Trimming took off 3 bases at V and 3 bases at J, with 9 bases between the two ends. The CDR3 extends over 13 amino acids. As DNA, the CDR3 is TGTGCCAGCAGCTACGGTCGTGACTATGGCTACACCTTC. It translates to CASSYGRDYGYTF.

The chain recombines TRBV7-2 with TRBJ2-3; the match to TRBD2 covers 12 bases. The CDR3 is made up of 19 amino acids. Looked up from germline, CDR1 is SGHTA and CDR2 is FQGNSA. Trimming took 1 base from V and 2 from J; bases not matched to a gene: 10. CDR3 DNA sequence: TGTGCCAGCAGCTTAGAAGGGGCTAGCGGGGGGGCAAACACAGATACGCAGTATTTT. Protein: CASSLEGASGGANTDTQYF.

The chain has TRBV11-2 and TRBJ1-1; D may be TRBD1 (5 bases). The V gene's germline CDR1 is SGHAT and CDR2 FQNNGV. The V end was cut by 1 base, the J end by 0 bases, with 9 bases between. The CDR3 consists of 15 residues. CDR3 residues: CASSLVQGMNTEAFF. As DNA, the CDR3 is TGTGCCAGCAGCTTAGTGCAGGGCATGAACACTGAAGCTTTCTTT.

CDR3 bases: TGTGCCAGCAGCTTGGCGAGGTTGTCAGTTCAATTCACTGAAGCTTTCTTT. Translating gives CASSLARLSVQFTEAFF. The chain recombines TRBV5-8 with TRBJ1-1; no reliable D call. The length of the CDR3 is 17 residues. Per the germline V gene, CDR1 is SGHTS and CDR2 is YDEGEE. V lost 0 bases and J lost 4, with 19 bases in between.

The V gene is TRBV12-5, the J gene TRBJ1-1; the match to TRBD1 covers 9 bases. The V and J ends lost 6 bases and 8 bases, in that order; junction bases with no gene match: 7. The CDR3 length is 13 residues. The V gene's germline CDR1 is LGHNT and CDR2 FRNRAP. Here the CDR3 DNA reads TGTGCTAGTGGACGACAGGGGGTGGCGGAAGCTTTCTTT. Amino acids: CASGRQGVAEAFF.

The rearrangement uses TRBV28 and TRBJ1-2; no clear D gene. Per germline, CDR1 MDHEN and CDR2 SYDVKM. This CDR3 region has 13 residues. V was clipped by 6 bases and J by 4 bases, with 12 bases between them. For the CDR3, the DNA is TGTGCCAGCAGGCCCGCTGGCTTCTATGGCTACACCTTC. Encoded protein: CASRPAGFYGYTF.

This sequence joins TRBV7-2 and TRBJ1-2, with 8 bases aligning to TRBD1. The CDR3 loop spans 14 amino acids. V dropped 2 bases and J dropped 1; count of bases not matched to a gene: 0. Germline V gene sequence: CDR1 SGHTA, CDR2 FQGNSA. The CDR3 nucleotides read TGTGCCAGCAGCTTAACAGGGGGTAACTATGGCTACACCTTC. Protein sequence: CASSLTGGNYGYTF.

The chain links TRBV10-1 to TRBJ2-3; possible D gene TRBD2, 6 bases. CDR1 and CDR2 from the germline V gene are WNHNN and SYGVQD (reference sequence). V was trimmed by 2 bases and J by 5 bases, leaving 17 bases between them. The CDR3 extends over 16 amino acids. The CDR3 protein is CASSERETSPLDTQYF. For the CDR3, the DNA is TGCGCCAGCAGTGAGAGAGAGACTAGTCCCTTAGATACGCAGTATTTT.

The chain uses TRBV2 and TRBJ2-5; no reliable D call. Germline lookup yields CDR1 SNHLY and CDR2 FYNNEI. V gave up 7 bases and J gave up 0 bases, with 9 bases separating them. The CDR3 has 13 amino acids. For the CDR3, the DNA is TGTGCCAGCACCTCACACCACCAAGAGACCCAGTACTTC. Residues: CASTSHHQETQYF.

This clone was observed a few times. V is TRBV7-3 and J is TRBJ1-1; a possible D gene is TRBD1 (5 bases). Deletions cut 5 bases from V and 8 bases from J, with 12 bases between. The CDR3 loop spans 12 amino acids. Germline V CDR1 and CDR2: SGHTA, FQGTGA. The CDR3: CASSPGMGEAFF. The CDR3 bases are TGTGCCAGCAGCCCAGGGATGGGGGAAGCTTTCTTT.

The rearrangement links TRBV9 to TRBJ2-2, with 9 bases that match TRBD2. From germline, CDR1 is SGDLS and CDR2 YYNGEE. Unmatched junction bases numbered 21, after V lost 4 bases and J lost 8 bases. The CDR3 has 19 amino acids. Here the CDR3 DNA reads TGTGCCAGCAGCCCCAGGGGTAGCGGGGGTTTTGGTGGTTATGGGGAGCTGTTTTTT. Its translation: CASSPRGSGGFGGYGELFF.

The chain is built from TRBV3-1 (or the pseudogene TRBV3-2) and TRBJ1-2, with D perhaps TRBD1 (5 bases). The CDR3 is 19 residues long. Trimming removed 4 bases at V and 0 bases at J, with 24 bases between. From germline, CDR1 is LGHDT and CDR2 YNNKEL (reference sequence). CDR3 in DNA: TGTGCCAGCAGCCTAAGGGGAGGCAGGTCGGGAGGGGCTAACTATGGCTACACCTTC. It encodes CASSLRGGRSGGANYGYTF.

The chain carries TRBV10-3 and TRBJ1-6, with a possible D match to TRBD1 (6 bases). Per germline, CDR1 ENHRY and CDR2 SYGVKD. Trimming removed 6 bases at V and 6 bases at J, with 9 bases between. The CDR3 has 13 amino acids. The CDR3: CAIRDSGNSPLHF. CDR3 DNA sequence: TGTGCCATCAGGGACAGCGGTAATTCACCCCTCCACTTT.

This clone was picked up one time. The chain employs TRBV6-5 and TRBJ1-3, with a weak D call TRBD1 (5 bases). The V end lost 9 bases, the J end lost 0 bases, and 15 bases lay between the germline ends. The CDR3 totals 15 residues. Germline lookup yields CDR1 MNHEY and CDR2 SVGAGI. The CDR3 sequence is CASGRTQSSGNTIYF. CDR3 bases: TGTGCCAGTGGTAGGACACAGAGCTCTGGAAACACCATATATTTT.

The chain couples TRBV5-1 to TRBJ2-7; 10 bases match TRBD2. Germline V gives CDR1 SGHRS, CDR2 YFSETQ. This CDR3 comprises 13 residues. With 4 bases clipped from V and 4 bases from J, the junction kept 2 bases outside the gene matches. The CDR3 protein is CASSEGLAYEQYF. CDR3 DNA: TGCGCCAGCAGCGAGGGACTAGCGTACGAGCAGTACTTC.